The 5 T cell receptor beta chains below all came from one sample that was sequenced in a study of blood T cell repertoires in COVID-19. Libraries were prepared by immunoSEQ multiplex PCR; TCRdb keeps only in-frame clonotypes and omits some of them. The repertoire holds over 300,000 clones, with around nine tenths as singletons. The sequenced sample was PBMCs or T cells enriched from blood (not recorded which). These receptors were obtained from a woman in her thirties with acute COVID-19.

The J gene is TRBJ2-7, the V gene TRBV9, with TRBD1 identical over 9 bases. The germline V gene encodes CDR1 SGDLS and CDR2 YYNGEE. CDR3 length: 15 residues. Trimming cost V 2 bases and J 1 base; bases outside gene matches: 4. The CDR3 region is CASSVGTGMSYEQYF. The CDR3 nucleotides read TGTGCCAGCAGCGTGGGGACAGGGATGTCCTACGAGCAGTACTTC.

The chain combines TRBV5-1 with TRBJ1-6; TRBD1 matches at 7 bases. Losses at the gene ends were 4 bases for V and 4 bases for J; bases not matched to a gene: 5. This CDR3 is 15 amino acids long. Germline CDR1 and CDR2: SGHRS and YFSETQ. CDR3 residues: CASSAQGSYNSPLHF. In DNA form, the CDR3 reads TGCGCCAGCAGCGCACAGGGGTCGTATAATTCACCCCTCCACTTT. Together with reference TRBV5-1 and TRBJ1-6, the CDR3 gives the full variable domain: KAGVTQTPRYLIKTRGQQVTLSCSPISGHRSVSWYQQTPGQGLQFLFEYFSETQRNKGNFPGRFSGRQFSNSRSEMNVSTLELGDSALYLCASSAQGSYNSPLHFGNGTRLTVT.

The chain has TRBV10-3 and TRBJ2-3; 14 bases align to TRBD2. CDR1 is ENHRY and CDR2 is SYGVKD in the germline V gene. Trimming at V came to 4 bases and at J to 4 bases, leaving 4 bases not matched to a gene. The CDR3 has 16 residues. The CDR3 sequence: CAISGLAGGQSDTQYF. The CDR3 DNA follows: TGTGCCATCAGTGGACTAGCGGGGGGGCAATCAGATACGCAGTATTTT.

This chain links TRBV7-9 with TRBJ2-7, with a tentative D call TRBD1 (6 bases). The length of the CDR3 is 14 residues. The V and J ends lost 5 bases and 5 bases respectively, with 16 bases between them. CDR1 and CDR2 (germline): SEHNR, FQNEAQ (reference sequence). CDR3 DNA: TGTGCCAGCAGCCATAGGGACAATCCCGACGAGCAGTACTTC. Its translation: CASSHRDNPDEQYF.

V is TRBV15 and J is TRBJ2-2, with TRBD1 matching over 7 bases. The germline V gene encodes CDR1 LNHNV and CDR2 YYDKDF (reference sequence). V shed 1 base and J 2 bases; nucleotides not matched to a gene: 4. The CDR3 is 16 amino acids. Here the CDR3 DNA reads TGTGCCACCAGCAGAGGACAGGGAATTAACACCGGGGAGCTGTTTTTT. Translated: CATSRGQGINTGELFF.